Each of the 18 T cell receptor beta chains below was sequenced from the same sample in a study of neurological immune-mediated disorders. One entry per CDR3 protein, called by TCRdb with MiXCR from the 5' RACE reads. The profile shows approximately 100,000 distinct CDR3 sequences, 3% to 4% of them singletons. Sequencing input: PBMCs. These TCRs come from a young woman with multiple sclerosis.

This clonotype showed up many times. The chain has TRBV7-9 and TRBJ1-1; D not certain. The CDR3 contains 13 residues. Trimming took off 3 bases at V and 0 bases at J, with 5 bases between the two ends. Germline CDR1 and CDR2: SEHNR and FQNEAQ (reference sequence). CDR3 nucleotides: TGTGCCAGCAGCTTGGGGATGAACACTGAAGCTTTCTTT. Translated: CASSLGMNTEAFF.

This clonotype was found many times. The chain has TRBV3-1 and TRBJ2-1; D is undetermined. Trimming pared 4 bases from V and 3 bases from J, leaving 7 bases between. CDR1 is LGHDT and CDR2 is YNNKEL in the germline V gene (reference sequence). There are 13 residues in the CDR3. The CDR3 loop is CASSPESYNEQFF. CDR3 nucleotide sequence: TGTGCCAGCAGCCCTGAAAGCTACAATGAGCAGTTCTTC.

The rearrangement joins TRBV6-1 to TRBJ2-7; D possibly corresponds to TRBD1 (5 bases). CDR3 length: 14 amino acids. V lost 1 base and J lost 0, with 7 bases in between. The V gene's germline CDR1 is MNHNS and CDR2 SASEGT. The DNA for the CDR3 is TGTGCCAGCAGTGAAGGGGGCGGCTCCTACGAGCAGTACTTC. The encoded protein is CASSEGGGSYEQYF.

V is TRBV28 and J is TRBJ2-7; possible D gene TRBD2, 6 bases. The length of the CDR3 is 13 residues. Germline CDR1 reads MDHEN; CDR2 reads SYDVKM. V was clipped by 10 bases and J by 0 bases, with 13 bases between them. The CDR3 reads CATGTSNSYEQYF. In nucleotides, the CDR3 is TGTGCCACCGGGACTTCAAACTCCTACGAGCAGTACTTC.

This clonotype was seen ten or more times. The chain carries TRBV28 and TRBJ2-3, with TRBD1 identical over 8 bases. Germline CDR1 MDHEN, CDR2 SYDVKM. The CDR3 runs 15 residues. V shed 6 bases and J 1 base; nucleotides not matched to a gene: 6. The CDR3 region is CASRPQGAGTDTQYF. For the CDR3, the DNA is TGTGCCAGCAGACCCCAGGGGGCGGGCACAGATACGCAGTATTTT.

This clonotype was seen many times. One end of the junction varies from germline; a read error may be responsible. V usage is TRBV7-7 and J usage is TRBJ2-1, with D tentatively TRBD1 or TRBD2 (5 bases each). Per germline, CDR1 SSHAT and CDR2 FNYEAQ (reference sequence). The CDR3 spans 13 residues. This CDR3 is CASSLDVGDEQFF. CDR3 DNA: TGTGCTAGCAGCTTAGATGTGGGGGATGAGCAGTTCTTC.

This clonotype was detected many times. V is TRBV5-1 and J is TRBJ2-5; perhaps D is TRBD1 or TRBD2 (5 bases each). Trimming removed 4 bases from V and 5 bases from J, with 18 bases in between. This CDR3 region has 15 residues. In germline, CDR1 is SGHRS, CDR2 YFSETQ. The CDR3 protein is CASSPGTRAGETQYF. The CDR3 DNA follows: TGCGCCAGCAGCCCGGGGACCCGAGCCGGGGAGACCCAGTACTTC.

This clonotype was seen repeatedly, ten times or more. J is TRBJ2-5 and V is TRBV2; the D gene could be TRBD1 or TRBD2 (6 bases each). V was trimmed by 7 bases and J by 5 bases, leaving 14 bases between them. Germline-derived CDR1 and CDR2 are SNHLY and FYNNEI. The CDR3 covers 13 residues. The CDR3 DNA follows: TGTGCCAGCACGAGGGGGGCTCAGGAGACCCAGTACTTC. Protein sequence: CASTRGAQETQYF.

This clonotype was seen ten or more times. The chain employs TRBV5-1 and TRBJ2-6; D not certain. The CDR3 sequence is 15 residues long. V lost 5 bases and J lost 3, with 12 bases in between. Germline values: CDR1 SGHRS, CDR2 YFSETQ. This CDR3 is CASRLMPGGANVLTF. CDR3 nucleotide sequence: TGCGCCAGCAGGTTAATGCCGGGTGGGGCCAACGTCCTGACTTTC.

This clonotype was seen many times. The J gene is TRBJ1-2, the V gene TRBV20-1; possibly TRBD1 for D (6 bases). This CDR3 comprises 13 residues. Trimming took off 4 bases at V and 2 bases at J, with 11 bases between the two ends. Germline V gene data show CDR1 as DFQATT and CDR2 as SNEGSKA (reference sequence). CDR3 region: CSATTGPNYGYTF. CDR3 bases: TGCAGTGCTACTACAGGGCCCAACTATGGCTACACCTTC.

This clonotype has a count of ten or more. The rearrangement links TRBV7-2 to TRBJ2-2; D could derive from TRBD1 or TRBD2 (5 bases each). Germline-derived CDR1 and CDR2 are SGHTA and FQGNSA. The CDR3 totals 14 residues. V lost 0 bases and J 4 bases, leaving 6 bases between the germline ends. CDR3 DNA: TGTGCCAGCAGCTTAGCTGGGGGCACCGGGGAGCTGTTTTTT. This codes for CASSLAGGTGELFF.

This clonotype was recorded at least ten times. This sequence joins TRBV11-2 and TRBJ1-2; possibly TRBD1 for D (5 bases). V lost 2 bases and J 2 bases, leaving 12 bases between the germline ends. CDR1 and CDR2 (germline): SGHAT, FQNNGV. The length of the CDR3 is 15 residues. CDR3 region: CASSLSAGMNYGYTF. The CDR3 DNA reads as TGTGCCAGCAGCTTATCTGCAGGGATGAACTATGGCTACACCTTC.

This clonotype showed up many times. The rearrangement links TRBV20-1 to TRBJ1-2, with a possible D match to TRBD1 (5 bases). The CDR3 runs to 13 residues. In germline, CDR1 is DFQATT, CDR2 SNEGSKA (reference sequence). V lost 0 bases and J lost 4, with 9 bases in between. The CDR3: CSARETDRYGYTF. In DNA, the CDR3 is TGCAGTGCTAGAGAGACAGACCGCTATGGCTACACCTTC.

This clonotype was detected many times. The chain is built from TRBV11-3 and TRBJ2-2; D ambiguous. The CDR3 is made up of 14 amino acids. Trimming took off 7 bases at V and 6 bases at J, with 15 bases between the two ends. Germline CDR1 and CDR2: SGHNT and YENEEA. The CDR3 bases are TGTGCCAGCACGGGTCAGGAGAGCCCCGGGGAGCTGTTTTTT. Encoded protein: CASTGQESPGELFF. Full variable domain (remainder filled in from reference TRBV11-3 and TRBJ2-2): EAGVVQSPRYKIIEKKQPVAFWCNPISGHNTLYWYLQNLGQGPELLIRYENEEAVDDSQLPKDRFSAERLKGVDSTLKIQPAELGDSAVYLCASTGQESPGELFFGEGSRLTVL.

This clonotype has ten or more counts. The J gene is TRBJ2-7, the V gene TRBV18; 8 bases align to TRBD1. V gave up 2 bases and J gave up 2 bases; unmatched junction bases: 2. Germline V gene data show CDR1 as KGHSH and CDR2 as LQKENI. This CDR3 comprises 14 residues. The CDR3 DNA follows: TGTGCCAGCTCACCAAGACAGGGGACCTACGAGCAGTACTTC. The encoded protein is CASSPRQGTYEQYF.

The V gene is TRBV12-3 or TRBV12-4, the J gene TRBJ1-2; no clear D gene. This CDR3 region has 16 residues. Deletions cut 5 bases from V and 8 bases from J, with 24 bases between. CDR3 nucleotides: TGTGCCAGCAGTAATTCGCCCATTCCAAAATTTTCGGGCTACACCTTC. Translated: CASSNSPIPKFSGYTF.

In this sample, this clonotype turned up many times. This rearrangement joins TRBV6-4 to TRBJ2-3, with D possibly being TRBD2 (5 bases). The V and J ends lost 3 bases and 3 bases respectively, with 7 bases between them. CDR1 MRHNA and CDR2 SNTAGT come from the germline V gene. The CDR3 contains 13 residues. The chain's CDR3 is CASSERETDTQYF. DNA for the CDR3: TGTGCCAGCAGTGAAAGGGAGACAGATACGCAGTATTTT.

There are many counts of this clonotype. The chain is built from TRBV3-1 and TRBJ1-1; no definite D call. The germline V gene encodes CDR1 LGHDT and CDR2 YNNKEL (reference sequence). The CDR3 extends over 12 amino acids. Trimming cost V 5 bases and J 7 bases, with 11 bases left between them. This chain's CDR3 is CASSYRHHEAFF. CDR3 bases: TGTGCCAGCAGCTACCGACACCATGAAGCTTTCTTT.